The 10 T cell receptor beta chains below were found in one sample sequenced in a study of identical twins (dated by TCRdb to the mid-2010s). Libraries came from 5' RACE. Sequenced on an Illumina HiSeq 2000. Using fastp at Q25 and MiXCR, TCRdb reprocessed the public reads and kept productive beta chains. Rows are combined by CDR3 protein, so each entry shows the most common genes and DNA. This sample is represented by about 340,000 distinct CDR3 sequences; 8.5% to 10% of them were singletons. The ten largest clonotypes hold 8% to 10% of the sample. The sequenced material came from naive T cells sorted from blood. The cell subset or site label here, explained by the study, means: cells isolated with a human naive T-cell isolation kit. These receptors came from a woman aged 45-59 years in good health.

This clonotype was counted between two and nine times. For the CDR3, the DNA is TGTGCCAGCAGTTACCCAGGAGGCACAGATACGCAGTATTTT. This codes for CASSYPGGTDTQYF. The chain has TRBV6-6 and TRBJ2-3; D is uncertain. Germline V gene lookup returns CDR1 MNHNY and CDR2 SVGAGI (reference sequence). Deletions cut 2 bases from V and 1 base from J, with 7 bases between. There are 14 residues in the CDR3.

This chain connects TRBV9 to TRBJ1-1; D might be TRBD1 (6 bases). V was pared by 0 bases and J by 6 bases, with 15 bases between. This CDR3 is 15 amino acids long. In germline, CDR1 is SGDLS, CDR2 YYNGEE. DNA of the CDR3: TGTGCCAGCAGCGTAGTAGGGGGACGTTTGGCTGAAGCTTTCTTT. Protein: CASSVVGGRLAEAFF.

The rearrangement uses TRBV7-9 and TRBJ1-2, with no clear D. Germline loops: CDR1 SEHNR, CDR2 FQNEAQ (reference sequence). Trimming shortened V by 1 base and J by 4 bases, and 16 bases separated the two germline ends. CDR3 length: 16 amino acids. The CDR3 reads CASSLEASVSFYGYTF. The DNA for the CDR3 is TGTGCCAGCAGCTTAGAGGCGTCCGTTTCTTTCTATGGCTACACCTTC.

This clonotype was counted between two and nine times. This chain joins TRBV6-5 and TRBJ1-6; D remains unclear. Trimming left V 5 bases short and J 0 bases short, with 11 bases between. This CDR3 has 16 residues. CDR1 is MNHEY and CDR2 is SVGAGI in the germline V gene. This CDR3 reads CASSPGPSSYNSPLHF. Written as DNA, the CDR3 is TGTGCCAGCAGTCCCGGACCCAGCTCCTATAATTCACCCCTCCACTTT.

This clonotype was detected a few times. This chain joins TRBV11-2 and TRBJ2-5; D unresolved. The V gene lost 5 bases and the J gene lost 4 bases, with 8 bases spanning the gap. The CDR3 sequence is 12 residues long. The germline CDR1 and CDR2 sequences are SGHAT and FQNNGV. This chain's CDR3 is CASSPDGETQYF. CDR3 DNA sequence: TGTGCCAGCAGCCCCGACGGAGAGACCCAGTACTTC.

This clonotype was observed a handful of times. The chain links TRBV11-2 to TRBJ2-2; D not resolved. Trimming took off 4 bases at V and 3 bases at J, with 12 bases between the two ends. Per the germline V gene, CDR1 is SGHAT and CDR2 is FQNNGV. The CDR3 contains 15 residues. CDR3 loop: CASSSRSGDTGELFF. In nucleotides, the CDR3 is TGTGCCAGCAGCTCTAGGAGTGGTGACACCGGGGAGCTGTTTTTT.

This clonotype was counted a few times. The CDR3 protein is CASSLSGRADNEQFF. Written as DNA, the CDR3 is TGTGCCAGCAGTCTCAGCGGGAGGGCCGACAATGAGCAGTTCTTC. The chain employs TRBV9 and TRBJ2-1; TRBD2 matches 10 bases. The CDR3 totals 15 residues. CDR1 is SGDLS and CDR2 is YYNGEE in the germline V gene. Germline trimming cut 5 bases from V and 5 bases from J; bases unmatched to any gene: 7.

On this clonotype itself: A much larger clone is a single base away; this may be a read error. The gene calls are TRBV29-1 and TRBJ2-7; no reliable D call. CDR3 size: 12 residues. CDR1 and CDR2 (germline): SQVTM, ANQGSEA. This CDR3 is CSVRIGSYDQYF. CDR3 nucleotide sequence: TGCAGCGTCCGAATCGGCTCCTACGACCAGTACTTC.

The chain combines TRBV5-1 with TRBJ2-7; TRBD1 aligns across 9 bases. There are 15 residues in the CDR3. Trimming removed 4 bases from V and 3 bases from J; junction bases left unmatched: 8. Germline V lookup: CDR1 SGHRS, CDR2 YFSETQ. Written as DNA, the CDR3 is TGCGCCAGCAGCCCTGAGACAGGGGGAAACTACGAGCAGTACTTC. Its protein is CASSPETGGNYEQYF.

The chain is built from TRBV7-9 and TRBJ2-7, with 10 bases aligning to TRBD2. Germline V gives CDR1 SEHNR, CDR2 FQNEAQ (reference sequence). The CDR3 has 15 residues. Trimming at V came to 5 bases and at J to 6 bases, leaving 10 bases not matched to a gene. CDR3 protein: CASSPGTSAPLEQYF. The CDR3 coding sequence is TGTGCCAGCAGCCCCGGGACTAGCGCGCCCCTCGAGCAGTACTTC.